What follows are 5 T cell receptor beta chains derived from one specimen sequenced in a study of identical twins. TCRdb reanalysed the 5' RACE reads using MiXCR and keeps one entry per CDR3 protein. The sample carries some 900,000 distinct CDR3 sequences, approximately 13% recorded once. Separately, the same data were catalogued under a study of yellow fever vaccine responses in identical twins.

Specimen: PBMCs. The origin of the receptors is a woman aged 18-35 years in good health.

This clonotype occurred many times. This chain connects TRBV4-2 to TRBJ2-1, with TRBD2 matching 12 bases. The CDR3 is made up of 19 amino acids. Trimming took 1 base from V and 8 from J; bases not matched to a gene: 15. Germline V gene sequence: CDR1 LGHNA, CDR2 YNFKEQ. The CDR3 nucleotides are TGTGCCAGCAGCCAAGTTCTATCTAGCGGGAGGGCCGTAGGGGATGAGCAGTTCTTC. Its protein product is CASSQVLSSGRAVGDEQFF.

The J gene is TRBJ2-7, the V gene TRBV12-5; 8 positions match TRBD1. Trimming at V came to 2 bases and at J to 3 bases, leaving 6 bases not matched to a gene. The CDR3 runs 15 residues. Germline-derived CDR1 and CDR2 are LGHNT and FRNRAP. Here the CDR3 reads CASGLLGQGVYEQYF. DNA of the CDR3: TGTGCTAGTGGTTTGCTCGGACAGGGCGTCTACGAGCAGTACTTC. The full variable domain, completed using reference TRBV12-5 and TRBJ2-7, is DARVTQTPRHKVTEMGQEVTMRCQPILGHNTVFWYRQTMMQGLELLAYFRNRAPLDDSGMPKDRFSAEMPDATLATLKIQPSEPRDSAVYFCASGLLGQGVYEQYFGPGTRLTVT.

V is TRBV6-5 and J is TRBJ2-7; 9 positions agree with TRBD1. The CDR3 consists of 14 residues. The trim removed 4 bases at V and 6 bases at J, leaving 7 bases unmatched. CDR1 MNHEY and CDR2 SVGAGI come from the germline V gene. The CDR3 nucleotides are TGTGCCAGCAGTTCCCCGGGACAGGGACCCGAGCAGTACTTC. Protein product: CASSSPGQGPEQYF.

The J gene is TRBJ1-6, the V gene TRBV5-1, with D unclear. CDR3 length equals 18 residues. The germline CDR1 and CDR2 sequences are SGHRS and YFSETQ. The V and J ends lost 0 bases and 7 bases respectively, with 20 bases between them. CDR3 nucleotide sequence: TGCGCCAGCAGCTTGGAGGGCCCCCAGCCGGGCCCGAATTCACCCCTCCACTTT. Residues: CASSLEGPQPGPNSPLHF.

The rearrangement uses TRBV6-4 and TRBJ2-7, with no clear D. Germline CDR1 is MRHNA and CDR2 is SNTAGT. Trimming removed 7 bases at V and 0 bases at J, with 16 bases between. The length of the CDR3 is 15 residues. This CDR3 is CASIGWACSSYEQYV. CDR3 sequence (DNA): TGTGCCAGCATAGGGTGGGCCTGCAGCTCCTACGAGCAGTACGTC.